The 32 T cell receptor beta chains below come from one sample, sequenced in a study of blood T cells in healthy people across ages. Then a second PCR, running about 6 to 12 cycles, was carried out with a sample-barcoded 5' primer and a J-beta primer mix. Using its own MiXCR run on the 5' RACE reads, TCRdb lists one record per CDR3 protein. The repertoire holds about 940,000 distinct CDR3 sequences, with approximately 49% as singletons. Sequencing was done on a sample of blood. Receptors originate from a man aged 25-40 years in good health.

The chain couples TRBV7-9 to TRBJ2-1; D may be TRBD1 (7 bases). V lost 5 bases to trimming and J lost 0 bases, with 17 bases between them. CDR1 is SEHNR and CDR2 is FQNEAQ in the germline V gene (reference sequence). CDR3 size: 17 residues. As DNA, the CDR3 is TGTGCCAGCAGCCAACCGAACAGGGGAGGCTCCTACAATGAGCAGTTCTTC. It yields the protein CASSQPNRGGSYNEQFF.

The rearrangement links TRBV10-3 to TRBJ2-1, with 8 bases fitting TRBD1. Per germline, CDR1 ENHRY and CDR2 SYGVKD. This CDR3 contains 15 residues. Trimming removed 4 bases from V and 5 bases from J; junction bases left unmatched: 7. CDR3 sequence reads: CAISGGTGYNNEQFF. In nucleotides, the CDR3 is TGTGCCATCAGTGGGGGGACAGGCTATAACAATGAGCAGTTCTTC.

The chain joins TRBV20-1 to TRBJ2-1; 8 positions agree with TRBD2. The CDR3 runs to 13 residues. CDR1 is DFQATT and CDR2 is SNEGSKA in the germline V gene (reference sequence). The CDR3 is CSERGQAVNEQFF. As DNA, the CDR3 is TGCAGCGAGCGGGGGCAAGCGGTCAATGAGCAGTTCTTC.

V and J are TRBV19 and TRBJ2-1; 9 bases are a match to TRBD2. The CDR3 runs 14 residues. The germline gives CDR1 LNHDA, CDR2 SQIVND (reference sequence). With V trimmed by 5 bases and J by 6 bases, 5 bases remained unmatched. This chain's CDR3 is CASSEIAGANEQFF. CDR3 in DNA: TGTGCCAGTAGTGAGATAGCGGGGGCCAATGAGCAGTTCTTC. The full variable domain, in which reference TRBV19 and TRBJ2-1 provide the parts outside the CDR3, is DGGITQSPKYLFRKEGQNVTLSCEQNLNHDAMYWYRQDPGQGLRLIYYSQIVNDFQKGDIAEGYSVSREKKESFPLTVTSAQKNPTAFYLCASSEIAGANEQFFGPGTRLTVL.

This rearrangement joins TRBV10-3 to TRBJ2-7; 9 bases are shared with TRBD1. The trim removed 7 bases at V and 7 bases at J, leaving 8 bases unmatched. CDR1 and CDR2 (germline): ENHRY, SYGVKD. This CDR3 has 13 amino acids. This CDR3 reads CAIKGQGPNEQYF. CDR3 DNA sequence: TGTGCCATCAAGGGACAGGGCCCCAATGAGCAGTACTTC.

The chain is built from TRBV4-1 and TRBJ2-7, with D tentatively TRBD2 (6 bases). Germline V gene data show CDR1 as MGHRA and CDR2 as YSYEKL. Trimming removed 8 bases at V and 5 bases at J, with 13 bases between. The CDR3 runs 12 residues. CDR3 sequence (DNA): TGCGCCAGCCGCGGCGGGAAGGACGAGCAGTACTTC. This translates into CASRGGKDEQYF.

CDR3 sequence (DNA): TGTGCCAGCAGCCAAGATCTTCGGGGGCTCTCCTACAATGAGCAGTTCTTC. This translates into CASSQDLRGLSYNEQFF. This chain links TRBV4-2 with TRBJ2-1; D is perhaps TRBD1 or TRBD2 (6 bases each). CDR3 size: 17 residues. V lost 0 bases, J lost 0 bases, and 12 bases lay in between. Germline V gene sequence: CDR1 LGHNA, CDR2 YNFKEQ.

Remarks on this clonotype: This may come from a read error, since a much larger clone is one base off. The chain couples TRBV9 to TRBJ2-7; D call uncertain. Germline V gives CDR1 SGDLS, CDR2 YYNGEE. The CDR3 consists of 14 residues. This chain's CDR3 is CASSVSDLSCEQYF. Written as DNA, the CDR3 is TGTGCCAGCAGCGTAAGTGACCTCTCCTGCGAGCAGTACTTC.

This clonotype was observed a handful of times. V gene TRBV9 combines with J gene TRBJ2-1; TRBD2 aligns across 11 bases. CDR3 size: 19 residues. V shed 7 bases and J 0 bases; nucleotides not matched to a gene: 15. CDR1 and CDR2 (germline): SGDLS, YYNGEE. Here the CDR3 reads CASDVGGSGGAGSYNEQFF. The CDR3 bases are TGTGCCAGCGACGTAGGTGGTAGCGGGGGGGCGGGCTCCTACAATGAGCAGTTCTTC.

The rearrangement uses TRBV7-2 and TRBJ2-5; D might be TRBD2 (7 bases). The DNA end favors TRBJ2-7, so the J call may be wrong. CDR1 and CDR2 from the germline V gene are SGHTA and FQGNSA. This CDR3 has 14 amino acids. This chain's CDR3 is CASTNPGGLYEQYF. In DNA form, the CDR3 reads TGTGCCAGCACTAATCCGGGGGGCCTCTACGAGCAGTACTTC.

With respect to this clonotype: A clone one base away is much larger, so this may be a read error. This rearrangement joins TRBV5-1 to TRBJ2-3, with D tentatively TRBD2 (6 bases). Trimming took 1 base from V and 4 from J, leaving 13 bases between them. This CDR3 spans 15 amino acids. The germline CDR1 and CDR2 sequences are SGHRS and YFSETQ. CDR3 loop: CASSLFGGWADTQYF. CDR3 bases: TGCGCCAGCAGCTTGTTTGGGGGGTGGGCAGATACGCAGTATTTT.

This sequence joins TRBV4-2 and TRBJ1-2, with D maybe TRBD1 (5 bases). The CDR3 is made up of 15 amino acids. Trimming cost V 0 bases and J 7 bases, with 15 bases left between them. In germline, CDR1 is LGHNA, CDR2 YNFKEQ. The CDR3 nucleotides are TGTGCCAGCAGCCAAGATCGCGGGGCAACGGGTGGCTACACCTTC. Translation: CASSQDRGATGGYTF.

The CDR3: CSARVDTTEAFF. The CDR3 nucleotides read TGCAGTGCTAGGGTCGACACCACTGAAGCTTTCTTT. This rearrangement joins TRBV20-1 to TRBJ1-1; no reliable D call. CDR3 length: 12 amino acids. The germline V gene has CDR1 DFQATT and CDR2 SNEGSKA (reference sequence). Trimming took 3 bases from V and 4 from J, leaving 9 bases between them.

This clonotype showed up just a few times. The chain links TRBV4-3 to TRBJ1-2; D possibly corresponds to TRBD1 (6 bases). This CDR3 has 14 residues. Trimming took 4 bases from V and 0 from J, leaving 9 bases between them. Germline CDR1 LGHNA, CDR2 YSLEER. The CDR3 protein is CASSRRDTNYGYTF. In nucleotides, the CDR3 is TGCGCCAGCAGCCGCCGGGACACTAACTATGGCTACACCTTC.

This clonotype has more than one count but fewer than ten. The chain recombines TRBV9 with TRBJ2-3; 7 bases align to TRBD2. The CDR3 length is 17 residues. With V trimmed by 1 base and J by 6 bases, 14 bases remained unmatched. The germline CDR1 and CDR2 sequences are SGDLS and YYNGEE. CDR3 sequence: CASSVFGGTKSVDTQYF. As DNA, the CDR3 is TGTGCCAGCAGCGTATTCGGGGGGACGAAGAGTGTGGATACGCAGTATTTT.

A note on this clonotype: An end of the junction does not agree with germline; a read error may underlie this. The CDR3 is CASNLAGVYNEQFF. In DNA, the CDR3 is TGTGCCAGCAACTTAGCGGGGGTATACAATGAGCAGTTCTTC. The gene calls are TRBV7-2 and TRBJ2-1; 9 positions agree with TRBD2. Germline CDR1 reads SGHTA; CDR2 reads FQGNSA. There are 14 residues in the CDR3.

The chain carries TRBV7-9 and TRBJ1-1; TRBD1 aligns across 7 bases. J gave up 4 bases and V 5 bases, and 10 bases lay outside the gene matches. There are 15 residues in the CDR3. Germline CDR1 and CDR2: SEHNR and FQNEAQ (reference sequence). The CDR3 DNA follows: TGTGCCAGCAGCGTACTACAGGGGAGGATCACTGAAGCTTTCTTT. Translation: CASSVLQGRITEAFF.

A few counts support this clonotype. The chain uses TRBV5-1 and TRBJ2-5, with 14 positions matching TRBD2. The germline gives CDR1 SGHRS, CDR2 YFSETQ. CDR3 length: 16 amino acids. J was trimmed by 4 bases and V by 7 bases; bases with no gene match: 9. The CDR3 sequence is CASRLTGTSGGETQYF. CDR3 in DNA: TGCGCCAGCCGACTTACCGGGACTAGCGGGGGAGAGACCCAGTACTTC. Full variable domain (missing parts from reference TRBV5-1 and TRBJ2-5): KAGVTQTPRYLIKTRGQQVTLSCSPISGHRSVSWYQQTPGQGLQFLFEYFSETQRNKGNFPGRFSGRQFSNSRSEMNVSTLELGDSALYLCASRLTGTSGGETQYFGPGTRLLVL.

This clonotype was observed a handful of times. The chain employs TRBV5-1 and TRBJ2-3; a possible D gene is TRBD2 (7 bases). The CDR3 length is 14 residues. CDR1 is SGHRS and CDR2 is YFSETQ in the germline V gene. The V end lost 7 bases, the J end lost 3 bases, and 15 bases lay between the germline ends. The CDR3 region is CASSGGGETDTQYF. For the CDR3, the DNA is TGCGCCAGCTCCGGAGGGGGGGAAACAGATACGCAGTATTTT.

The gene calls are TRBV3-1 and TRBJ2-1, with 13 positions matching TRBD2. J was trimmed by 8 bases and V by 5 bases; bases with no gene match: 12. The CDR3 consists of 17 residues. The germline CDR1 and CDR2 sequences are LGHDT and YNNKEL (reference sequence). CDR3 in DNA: TGTGCCAGCAGCTGGACTAGCGGGGGCTACCTACCGGATGAGCAGTTCTTC. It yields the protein CASSWTSGGYLPDEQFF.

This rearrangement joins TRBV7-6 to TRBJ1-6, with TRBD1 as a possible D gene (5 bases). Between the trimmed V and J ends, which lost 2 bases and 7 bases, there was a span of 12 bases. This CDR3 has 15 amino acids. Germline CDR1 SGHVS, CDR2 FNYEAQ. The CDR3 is CASSLQGSGNSPLHF. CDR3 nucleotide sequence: TGTGCCAGCAGCTTACAGGGATCGGGGAATTCACCCCTCCACTTT. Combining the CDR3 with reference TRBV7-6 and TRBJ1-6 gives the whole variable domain GAGVSQSPRYKVTKRGQDVALRCDPISGHVSLYWYRQALGQGPEFLTYFNYEAQQDKSGLPNDRFSAERPEGSISTLTIQRTEQRDSAMYRCASSLQGSGNSPLHFGNGTRLTVT.

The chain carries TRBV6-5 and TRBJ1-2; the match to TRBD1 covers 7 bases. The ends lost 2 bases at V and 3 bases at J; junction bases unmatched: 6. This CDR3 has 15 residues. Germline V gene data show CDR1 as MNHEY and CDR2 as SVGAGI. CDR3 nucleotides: TGTGCCAGCAGTTACACGACAGGGAACCACTATGGCTACACCTTC. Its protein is CASSYTTGNHYGYTF.

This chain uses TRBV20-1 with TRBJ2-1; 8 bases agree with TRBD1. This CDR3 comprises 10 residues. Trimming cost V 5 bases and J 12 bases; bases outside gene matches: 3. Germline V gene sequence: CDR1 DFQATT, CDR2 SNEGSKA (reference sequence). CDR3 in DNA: TGCAGTGCTCCCGACAGGGGGCAGTTCTTC. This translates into CSAPDRGQFF.

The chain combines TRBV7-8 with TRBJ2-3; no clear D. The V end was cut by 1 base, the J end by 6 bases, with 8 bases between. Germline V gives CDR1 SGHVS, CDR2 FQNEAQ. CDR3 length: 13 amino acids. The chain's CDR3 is CASSLGIGDTQYF. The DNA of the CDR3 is TGTGCCAGCAGCTTAGGAATAGGGGATACGCAGTATTTT.

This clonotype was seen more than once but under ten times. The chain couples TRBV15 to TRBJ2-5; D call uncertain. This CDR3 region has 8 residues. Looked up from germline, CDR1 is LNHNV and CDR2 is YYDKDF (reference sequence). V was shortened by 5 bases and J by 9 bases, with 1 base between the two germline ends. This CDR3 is CATSPQYF. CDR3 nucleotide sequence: TGTGCCACCAGCCCCCAGTACTTC.

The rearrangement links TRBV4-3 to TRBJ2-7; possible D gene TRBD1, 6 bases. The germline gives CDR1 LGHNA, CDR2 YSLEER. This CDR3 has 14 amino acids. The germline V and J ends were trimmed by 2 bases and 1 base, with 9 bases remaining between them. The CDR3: CASSQYRDSYEQYF. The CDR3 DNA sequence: TGCGCCAGCAGCCAATACAGGGATTCCTACGAGCAGTACTTC.

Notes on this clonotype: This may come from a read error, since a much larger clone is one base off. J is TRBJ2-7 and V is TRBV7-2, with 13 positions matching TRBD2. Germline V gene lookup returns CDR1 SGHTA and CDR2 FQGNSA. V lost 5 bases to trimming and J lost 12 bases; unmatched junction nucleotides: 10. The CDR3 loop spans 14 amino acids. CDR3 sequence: CASSVVTSGGALYF. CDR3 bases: TGTGCCAGCAGCGTAGTAACTAGCGGGGGGGCTTTGTACTTC.

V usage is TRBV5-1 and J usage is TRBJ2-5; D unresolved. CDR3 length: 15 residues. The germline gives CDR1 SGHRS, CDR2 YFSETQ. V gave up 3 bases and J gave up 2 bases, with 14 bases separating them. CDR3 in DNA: TGCGCCAGCAGCTCGGAAAGGGTGGTTCAAGAGACCCAGTACTTC. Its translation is CASSSERVVQETQYF.

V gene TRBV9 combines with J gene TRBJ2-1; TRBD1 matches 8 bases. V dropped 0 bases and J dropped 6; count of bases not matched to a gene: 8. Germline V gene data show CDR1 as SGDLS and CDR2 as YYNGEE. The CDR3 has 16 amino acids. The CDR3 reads CASSVALRQGSNEQFF. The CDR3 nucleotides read TGTGCCAGCAGCGTAGCCCTTAGACAGGGGTCCAATGAGCAGTTCTTC. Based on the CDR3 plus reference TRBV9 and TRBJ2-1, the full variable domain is DSGVTQTPKHLITATGQRVTLRCSPRSGDLSVYWYQQSLDQGLQFLIQYYNGEERAKGNILERFSAQQFPDLHSELNLSSLELGDSALYFCASSVALRQGSNEQFFGPGTRLTVL.

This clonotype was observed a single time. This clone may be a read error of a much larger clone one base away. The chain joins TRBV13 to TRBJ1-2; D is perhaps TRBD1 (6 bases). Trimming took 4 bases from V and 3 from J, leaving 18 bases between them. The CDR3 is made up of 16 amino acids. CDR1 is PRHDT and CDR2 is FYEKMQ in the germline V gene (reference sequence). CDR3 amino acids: CASSSLGASSYYGYTF. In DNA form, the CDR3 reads TGTGCCAGCAGCTCCTTGGGGGCATCTTCCTACTATGGCTACACCTTC.

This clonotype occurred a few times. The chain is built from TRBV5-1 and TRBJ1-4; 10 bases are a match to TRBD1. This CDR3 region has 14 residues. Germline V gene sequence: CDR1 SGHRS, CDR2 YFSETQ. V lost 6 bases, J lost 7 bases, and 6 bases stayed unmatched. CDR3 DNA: TGCGCCAGCAACTCGGGACAGGGGTTTGAAAAACTGTTTTTT. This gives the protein CASNSGQGFEKLFF.

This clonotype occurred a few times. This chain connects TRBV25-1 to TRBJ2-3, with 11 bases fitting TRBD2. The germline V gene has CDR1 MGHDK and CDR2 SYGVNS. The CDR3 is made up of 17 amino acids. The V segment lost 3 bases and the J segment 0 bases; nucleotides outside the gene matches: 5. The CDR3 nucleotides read TGTGCCAGCAGTGAGTGGACTAGCGGGCCAAGCACAGATACGCAGTATTTT. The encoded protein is CASSEWTSGPSTDTQYF.